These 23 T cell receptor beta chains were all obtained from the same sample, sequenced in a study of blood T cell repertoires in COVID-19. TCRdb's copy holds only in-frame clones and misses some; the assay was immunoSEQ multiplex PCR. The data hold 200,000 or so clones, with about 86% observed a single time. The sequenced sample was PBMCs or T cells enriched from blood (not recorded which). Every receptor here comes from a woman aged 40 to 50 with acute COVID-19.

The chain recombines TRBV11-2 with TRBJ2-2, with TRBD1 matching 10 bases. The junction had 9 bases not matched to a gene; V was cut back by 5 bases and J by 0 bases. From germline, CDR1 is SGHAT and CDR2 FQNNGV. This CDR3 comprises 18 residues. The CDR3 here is CASSTDRGGRTNTGELFF. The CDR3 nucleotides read TGTGCCAGCAGCACGGACAGGGGGGGCCGTACGAACACCGGGGAGCTGTTTTTT.

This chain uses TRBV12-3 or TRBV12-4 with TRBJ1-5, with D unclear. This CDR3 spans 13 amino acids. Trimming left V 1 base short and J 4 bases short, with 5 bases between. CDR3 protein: CASSLVLNQPQHF. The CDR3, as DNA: TGTGCCAGCAGTTTAGTGTTAAATCAGCCCCAGCATTTT.

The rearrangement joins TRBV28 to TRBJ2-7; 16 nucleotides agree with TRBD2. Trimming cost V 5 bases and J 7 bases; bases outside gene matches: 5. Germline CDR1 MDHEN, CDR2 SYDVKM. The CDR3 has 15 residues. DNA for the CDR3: TGTGCCAGCAGTCCCGGGACTAGCGGGAGGGGTGAGCAGTACTTC. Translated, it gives CASSPGTSGRGEQYF.

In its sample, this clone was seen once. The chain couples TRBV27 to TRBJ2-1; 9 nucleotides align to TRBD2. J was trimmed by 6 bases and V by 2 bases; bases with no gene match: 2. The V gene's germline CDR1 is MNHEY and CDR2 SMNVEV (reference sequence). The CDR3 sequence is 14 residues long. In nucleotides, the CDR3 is TGTGCCAGCAGTTTAGCGGGAGGGCCCAATGAGCAGTTCTTC. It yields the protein CASSLAGGPNEQFF.

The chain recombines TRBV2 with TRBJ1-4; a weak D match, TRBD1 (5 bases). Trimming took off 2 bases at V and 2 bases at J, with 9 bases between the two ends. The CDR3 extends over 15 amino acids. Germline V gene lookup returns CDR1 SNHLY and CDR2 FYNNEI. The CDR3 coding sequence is TGTGCCAGCAGTGAAAGGCGGGGCACTAATGAAAAACTGTTTTTT. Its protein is CASSERRGTNEKLFF. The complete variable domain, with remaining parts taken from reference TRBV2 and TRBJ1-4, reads EPEVTQTPSHQVTQMGQEVILRCVPISNHLYFYWYRQILGQKVEFLVSFYNNEISEKSEIFDDQFSVERPDGSNFTLKIRSTKLEDSAMYFCASSERRGTNEKLFFGSGTQLSVL.

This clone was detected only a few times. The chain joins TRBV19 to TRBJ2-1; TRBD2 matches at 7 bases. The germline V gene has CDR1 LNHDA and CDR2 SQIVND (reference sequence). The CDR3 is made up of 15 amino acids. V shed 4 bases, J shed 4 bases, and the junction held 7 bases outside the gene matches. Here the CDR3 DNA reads TGTGCCAGTAGTAAGGTGTCTAGCGGATACAATGAGCAGTTCTTC. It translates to CASSKVSSGYNEQFF.

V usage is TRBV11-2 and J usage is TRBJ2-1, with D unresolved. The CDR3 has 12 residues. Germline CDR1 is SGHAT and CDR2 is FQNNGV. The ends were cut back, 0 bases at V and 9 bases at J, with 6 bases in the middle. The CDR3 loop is CASSLERSEQFF. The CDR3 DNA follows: TGTGCCAGCAGCTTAGAGCGATCTGAGCAGTTCTTC.

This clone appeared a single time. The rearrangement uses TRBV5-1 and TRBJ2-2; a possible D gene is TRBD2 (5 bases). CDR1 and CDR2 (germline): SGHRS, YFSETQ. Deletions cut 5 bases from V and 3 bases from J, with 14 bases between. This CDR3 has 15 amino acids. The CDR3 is CASRSAGSDTGELFF. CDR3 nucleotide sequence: TGCGCCAGCAGGTCCGCGGGTAGCGACACCGGGGAGCTGTTTTTT.

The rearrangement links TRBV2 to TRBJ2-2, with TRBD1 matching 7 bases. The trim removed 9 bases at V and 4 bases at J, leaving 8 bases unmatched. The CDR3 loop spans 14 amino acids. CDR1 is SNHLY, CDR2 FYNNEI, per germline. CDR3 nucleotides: TGTGCCAGTCACCGGGACAGCCTCACCGGGGAGCTGTTTTTT. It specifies CASHRDSLTGELFF.

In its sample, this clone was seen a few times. In nucleotides, the CDR3 is TGTGCCAGCAGCTTAGAAGGGGGACCCTCCTATGGCTACACCTTC. Protein sequence: CASSLEGGPSYGYTF. The V gene is TRBV7-9, the J gene TRBJ1-2; weak D call: TRBD1 (6 bases). V was trimmed by 1 base and J by 4 bases, leaving 13 bases between them. The CDR3 has 15 residues. Germline V CDR1 and CDR2: SEHNR, FQNEAQ (reference sequence).

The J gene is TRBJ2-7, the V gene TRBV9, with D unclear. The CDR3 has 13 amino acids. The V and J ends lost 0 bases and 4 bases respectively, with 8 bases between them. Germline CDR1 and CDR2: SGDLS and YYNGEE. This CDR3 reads CASSVDGWYEQYF. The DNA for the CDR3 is TGTGCCAGCAGCGTAGACGGGTGGTACGAGCAGTACTTC.

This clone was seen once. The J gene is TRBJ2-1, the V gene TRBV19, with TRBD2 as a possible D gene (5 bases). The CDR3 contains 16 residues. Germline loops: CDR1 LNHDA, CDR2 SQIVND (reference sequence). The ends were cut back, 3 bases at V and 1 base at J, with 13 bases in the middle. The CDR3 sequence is CASSMVGGPSYNEQFF. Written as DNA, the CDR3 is TGTGCCAGTAGTATGGTCGGCGGGCCTTCCTACAATGAGCAGTTCTTC.

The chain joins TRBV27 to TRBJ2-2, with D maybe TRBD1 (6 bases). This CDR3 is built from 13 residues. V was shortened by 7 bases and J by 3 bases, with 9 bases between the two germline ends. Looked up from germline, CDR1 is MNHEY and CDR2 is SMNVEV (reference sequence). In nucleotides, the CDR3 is TGTGCCAGCAAAAGACAGGACACCGGGGAGCTGTTTTTT. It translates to CASKRQDTGELFF.

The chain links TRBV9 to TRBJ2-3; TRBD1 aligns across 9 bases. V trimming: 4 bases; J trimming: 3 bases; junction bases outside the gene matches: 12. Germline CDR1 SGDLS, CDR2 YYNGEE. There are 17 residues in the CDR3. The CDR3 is CASSRQDRGAVTDTQYF. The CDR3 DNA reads TGTGCCAGCAGCCGACAGGACAGGGGTGCAGTAACAGATACGCAGTATTTT.

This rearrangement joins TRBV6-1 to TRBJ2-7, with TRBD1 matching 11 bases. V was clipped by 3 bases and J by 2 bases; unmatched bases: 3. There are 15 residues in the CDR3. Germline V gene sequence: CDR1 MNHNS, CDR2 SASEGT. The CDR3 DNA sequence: TGTGCCAGCAGTGACGAGGGACAGGGGGCCTACGAGCAGTACTTC. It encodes CASSDEGQGAYEQYF.

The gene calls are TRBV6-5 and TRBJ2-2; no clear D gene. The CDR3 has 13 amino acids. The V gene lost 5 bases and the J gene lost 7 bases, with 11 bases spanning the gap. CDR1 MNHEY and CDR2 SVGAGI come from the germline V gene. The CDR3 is CASSSRFSGELFF. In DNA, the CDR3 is TGTGCCAGCAGTAGCAGGTTCAGCGGGGAGCTGTTTTTT.

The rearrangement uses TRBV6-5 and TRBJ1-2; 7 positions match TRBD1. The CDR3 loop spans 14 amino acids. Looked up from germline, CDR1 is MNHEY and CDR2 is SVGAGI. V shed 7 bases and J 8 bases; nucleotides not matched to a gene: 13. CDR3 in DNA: TGTGCCAGCATGGAGCGACAGGGACGAGAAGGCTACACCTTC. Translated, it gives CASMERQGREGYTF.

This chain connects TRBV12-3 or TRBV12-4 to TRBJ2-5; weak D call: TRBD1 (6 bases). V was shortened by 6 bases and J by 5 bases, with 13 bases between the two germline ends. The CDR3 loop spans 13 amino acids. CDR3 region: CASRNTGMETQYF. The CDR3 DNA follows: TGTGCCAGCAGGAATACAGGGATGGAGACCCAGTACTTC.

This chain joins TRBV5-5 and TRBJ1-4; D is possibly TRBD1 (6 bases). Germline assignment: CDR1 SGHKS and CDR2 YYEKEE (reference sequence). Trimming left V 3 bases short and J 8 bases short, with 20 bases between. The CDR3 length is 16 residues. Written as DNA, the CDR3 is TGTGCCAGCAGCTCCTGGGTCTTACAGGGAGGGGAAAAACTGTTTTTT. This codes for CASSSWVLQGGEKLFF.

CDR3 DNA sequence: TGTGCCAGCAGCTTATGGGGGCCTTACTCTGGAAACACCATATATTTT. As protein: CASSLWGPYSGNTIYF. The chain employs TRBV11-2 and TRBJ1-3; D possibly corresponds to TRBD1 (6 bases). The CDR3 covers 16 residues. V was trimmed by 2 bases and J by 0 bases, leaving 11 bases between them. Per germline, CDR1 SGHAT and CDR2 FQNNGV.

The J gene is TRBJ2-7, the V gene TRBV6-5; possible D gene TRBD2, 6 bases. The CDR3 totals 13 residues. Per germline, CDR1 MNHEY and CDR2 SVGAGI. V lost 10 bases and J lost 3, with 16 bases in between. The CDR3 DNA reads TGTGCCATCTTGGGGACTTTTTTCTACGAGCAGTACTTC. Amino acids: CAILGTFFYEQYF.

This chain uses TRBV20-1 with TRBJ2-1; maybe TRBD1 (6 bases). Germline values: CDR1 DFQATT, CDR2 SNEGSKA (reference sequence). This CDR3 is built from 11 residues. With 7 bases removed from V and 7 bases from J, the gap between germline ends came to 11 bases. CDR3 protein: CSGQDWNEQFF. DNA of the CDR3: TGCAGTGGACAGGACTGGAATGAGCAGTTCTTC.

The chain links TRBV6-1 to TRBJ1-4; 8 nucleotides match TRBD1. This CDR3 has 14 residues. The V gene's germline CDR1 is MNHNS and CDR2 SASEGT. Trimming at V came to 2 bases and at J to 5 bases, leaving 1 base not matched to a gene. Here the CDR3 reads CASSETGGNEKLFF. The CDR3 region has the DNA TGTGCCAGCAGTGAAACAGGGGGGAATGAAAAACTGTTTTTT.